This T cell receptor (beta chain) was found in a study of blood T cell repertoires in COVID-19. The data were produced by immunoSEQ multiplex PCR, yet TCRdb's version contains in-frame clones alone and is incomplete. The table lists some 200,000 clones, about 86% of them singletons, with roughly 0.78% in the top ten. Per the germline V gene, CDR1 is MNHNY and CDR2 is SVGAGI (reference sequence). Trimming cost V 11 bases and J 2 bases, with 11 bases left between them. This CDR3 region has 12 residues. The specimen sequenced was peripheral blood. The V gene is TRBV6-6, the J gene TRBJ2-3; maybe TRBD1 (5 bases). This sequence was found in a woman in her 70s with acute or convalescent COVID-19. CDR3 protein: CAQGFSTDTQYF. The DNA of the CDR3 is TGTGCCCAGGGATTCTCCACAGATACGCAGTATTTT.